Presented here are 25 T cell receptor beta chains from one specimen sequenced in a study of shared clonotypes between healthy human individuals. Method: immunoSEQ multiplex PCR; TCRdb's copy keeps in-frame clones and lacks some. The sample carries 2 million to 3 million clones, approximately 93% recorded once. The sequencing sample was made of naive CD4+ T cells from PBMCs. Subset noted: CD45RA+ positively selected. The origin of the receptors is a man between 18 and 35 years old in good health. Some clones in this sample may be carry-over from other donors' samples.

This clone occurred once. This CDR3 is CASRTSLRVNEQYF. DNA of the CDR3: TGTGCCAGCAGGACCAGCTTGCGGGTCAACGAGCAGTACTTC. J is TRBJ2-5 and V is TRBV2; a possible D gene is TRBD2 (5 bases). Near its end, the DNA agrees better with TRBJ2-7, so the J call may be wrong. Germline V CDR1 and CDR2: SNHLY, FYNNEI. The CDR3 runs 14 residues.

The V and J genes are TRBV29-1 and TRBJ1-1; possibly TRBD1 for D (5 bases). In germline, CDR1 is SQVTM, CDR2 ANQGSEA. This CDR3 comprises 14 residues. The V gene lost 4 bases and the J gene lost 1 base, with 13 bases spanning the gap. The CDR3 nucleotides read TGCAGCGTTGGGGCGAAGACAGCGAACACTGAAGCTTTCTTT. This gives the protein CSVGAKTANTEAFF.

This clone was counted between two and nine times. This sequence joins TRBV10-1 and TRBJ1-1; tentatively, D is TRBD1 (5 bases). The CDR3 contains 13 residues. CDR1 is WNHNN, CDR2 SYGVQD, per germline (reference sequence). V lost 3 bases and J lost 2, with 7 bases in between. The CDR3 DNA reads TGCGCCAGCAGTGAACAGGCTAACACTGAAGCTTTCTTT. Translating it yields CASSEQANTEAFF.

This clone was recorded only once. This rearrangement joins TRBV4-1 to TRBJ2-1; weak D call: TRBD2 (5 bases). V was clipped by 0 bases and J by 1 base, with 10 bases between them. This CDR3 has 16 residues. CDR1 is MGHRA, CDR2 YSYEKL, per germline. CDR3 amino acids: CASSQEASWSYNEQFF. CDR3 nucleotide sequence: TGCGCCAGCAGCCAAGAGGCTAGCTGGTCCTACAATGAGCAGTTCTTC.

V and J are TRBV30 and TRBJ2-7, with D possibly called TRBD1 or TRBD2 (6 bases each). V shed 1 base and J shed 7 bases, with 11 bases lying between them. CDR1 and CDR2 (germline): GTSNPN, SVGIG (reference sequence). The CDR3 consists of 12 residues. The CDR3 sequence: CAWSEGGNEQYF. The CDR3 nucleotides are TGTGCCTGGAGTGAAGGGGGGAATGAGCAGTACTTC.

This clone has a handful of counts. The chain recombines TRBV5-1 with TRBJ2-2, with TRBD2 matching 9 bases. CDR3 size: 15 residues. In germline, CDR1 is SGHRS, CDR2 YFSETQ. V lost 1 base and J lost 5; bases outside the gene matches: 3. CDR3 DNA: TGCGCCAGCAGCTTGACTAGCGGGTTGACCGGGGAGCTGTTTTTT. Translation: CASSLTSGLTGELFF. Together with reference TRBV5-1 and TRBJ2-2, the CDR3 gives the full variable domain: KAGVTQTPRYLIKTRGQQVTLSCSPISGHRSVSWYQQTPGQGLQFLFEYFSETQRNKGNFPGRFSGRQFSNSRSEMNVSTLELGDSALYLCASSLTSGLTGELFFGEGSRLTVL.

The rearrangement joins TRBV2 to TRBJ2-5, with D perhaps TRBD2 (6 bases). The V gene's germline CDR1 is SNHLY and CDR2 FYNNEI. The CDR3 has 14 residues. Trimming removed 1 base from V and 5 bases from J, with 11 bases in between. The DNA for the CDR3 is TGTGCCAGCAGTGAAGGGAGGGTTGGGGAGACCCAGTACTTC. Residues: CASSEGRVGETQYF.

The chain links TRBV4-1 to TRBJ2-2; D may match TRBD1 or TRBD2 (5 bases each). The CDR3 spans 20 residues. Looked up from germline, CDR1 is MGHRA and CDR2 is YSYEKL. V was trimmed by 3 bases and J by 5 bases, leaving 28 bases between them. The CDR3: CASSQGDPARAGPGTGELFF. As DNA, the CDR3 is TGCGCCAGCAGCCAGGGGGACCCCGCCAGGGCGGGCCCCGGGACCGGGGAGCTGTTTTTT.

In this sample, this clone turned up once. The chain employs TRBV6-4 and TRBJ2-1; possibly TRBD1 or TRBD2 for D (5 bases each). CDR1 is MRHNA and CDR2 is SNTAGT in the germline V gene. Trimming took 3 bases from V and 12 from J, leaving 21 bases between them. There are 15 residues in the CDR3. The CDR3 sequence: CASSDQGTSNSAQFF. Here the CDR3 DNA reads TGTGCCAGCAGTGATCAAGGGACCTCGAACTCCGCGCAGTTCTTC.

The chain carries TRBV5-6 and TRBJ2-5; no firm D call. This CDR3 region has 13 residues. CDR1 is SGHDT, CDR2 YYEEEE, per germline. Trimming took off 0 bases at V and 5 bases at J, with 8 bases between the two ends. Here the CDR3 reads CASSLGRLETQYF. DNA for the CDR3: TGTGCCAGCAGCTTGGGTAGGCTTGAGACCCAGTACTTC.

Notes on this clone: At the DNA level, this CDR3 is encoded by other sequences in the same sample as well. This CDR3 is CSVGQAYEQYF. For the CDR3, the DNA is TGCAGCGTCGGACAAGCCTACGAGCAGTACTTC. The chain joins TRBV29-1 to TRBJ2-7; tentative D call: TRBD1 (5 bases). CDR3 length: 11 amino acids. V lost 6 bases and J 2 bases, leaving 8 bases between the germline ends. Germline V lookup: CDR1 SQVTM, CDR2 ANQGSEA.

This clone occurred once. V and J are TRBV5-1 and TRBJ1-1, with TRBD1 as a possible D gene (5 bases). The CDR3 extends over 14 amino acids. V gave up 1 base and J gave up 4 bases, with 11 bases separating them. Per germline, CDR1 SGHRS and CDR2 YFSETQ. The chain's CDR3 is CASSLSREATEAFF. Written as DNA, the CDR3 is TGCGCCAGCAGCTTGAGCAGGGAGGCCACTGAAGCTTTCTTT. Supplemented by reference TRBV5-1 and TRBJ1-1, the full variable domain reads KAGVTQTPRYLIKTRGQQVTLSCSPISGHRSVSWYQQTPGQGLQFLFEYFSETQRNKGNFPGRFSGRQFSNSRSEMNVSTLELGDSALYLCASSLSREATEAFFGQGTRLTVV.

The chain combines TRBV6-1 with TRBJ1-5, with 7 bases lining up with TRBD1. This CDR3 has 17 residues. Trimming removed 1 base from V and 6 bases from J; junction bases left unmatched: 12. Per the germline V gene, CDR1 is MNHNS and CDR2 is SASEGT. For the CDR3, the DNA is TGTGCCAGCAGTGAAGTGCCAGGGGGTTCGTTTGGTCAGCCCCAGCATTTT. Translated: CASSEVPGGSFGQPQHF.

The rearrangement uses TRBV7-9 and TRBJ2-2; the match to TRBD2 covers 11 bases. This CDR3 contains 18 residues. Germline CDR1 SEHNR, CDR2 FQNEAQ (reference sequence). V dropped 3 bases and J dropped 2; count of bases not matched to a gene: 8. CDR3 bases: TGTGCCAGCAGCTTCTTTTCCGGGACTAGCGGTAACACCGGGGAGCTGTTTTTT. Its translation is CASSFFSGTSGNTGELFF.

The chain couples TRBV27 to TRBJ2-1; D ambiguous. The V gene lost 3 bases and the J gene lost 1 base, with 7 bases spanning the gap. Germline V gives CDR1 MNHEY, CDR2 SMNVEV (reference sequence). This CDR3 region has 14 residues. In DNA, the CDR3 is TGTGCCAGCAGTTTCAGTCTTTCCTACAATGAGCAGTTCTTC. Translation gives CASSFSLSYNEQFF.

The chain is built from TRBV28 and TRBJ2-1; no clear D gene. The CDR3 spans 13 residues. Germline V lookup: CDR1 MDHEN, CDR2 SYDVKM. With 5 bases removed from V and 9 bases from J, the gap between germline ends came to 14 bases. CDR3 amino acids: CASSPRRLSEQFF. CDR3 DNA sequence: TGTGCCAGCAGTCCCCGCCGGCTGAGTGAGCAGTTCTTC.

The chain joins TRBV5-1 to TRBJ2-1; 10 bases line up with TRBD2. Trimming removed 8 bases from V and 8 bases from J; junction bases left unmatched: 16. The CDR3 contains 16 residues. Germline assignment: CDR1 SGHRS and CDR2 YFSETQ. The CDR3 region has the DNA TGCGCCAGTTTCTCGGGGGCTAGCGGGAGAATCGATGAGCAGTTCTTC. Its translation: CASFSGASGRIDEQFF.

This rearrangement joins TRBV25-1 to TRBJ1-2, with D uncertain. The CDR3 is made up of 11 amino acids. V was clipped by 3 bases and J by 8 bases, with 7 bases between them. Germline V gene lookup returns CDR1 MGHDK and CDR2 SYGVNS. CDR3 bases: TGTGCCAGCAGTGACGCTTGGGGCTACACCTTC. Translation: CASSDAWGYTF.

CDR3 nucleotide sequence: TGTGCCAGTAGTGAGGGATGGAGCAATCAGCCCCAGCATTTT. As protein: CASSEGWSNQPQHF. The genes are TRBV19 and TRBJ1-5; D is ambiguous. The V end lost 5 bases, the J end lost 1 base, and 9 bases lay between the germline ends. Germline lookup yields CDR1 LNHDA and CDR2 SQIVND (reference sequence). There are 14 residues in the CDR3.

The chain employs TRBV28 and TRBJ2-3, with 12 bases identical to TRBD2. This CDR3 spans 15 amino acids. J was trimmed by 5 bases and V by 6 bases; bases with no gene match: 6. Per germline, CDR1 MDHEN and CDR2 SYDVKM. In DNA, the CDR3 is TGTGCCAGCAGCCTAGCGGGAGGGGGGAGAGATACGCAGTATTTT. This translates into CASSLAGGGRDTQYF.

The chain couples TRBV5-1 to TRBJ2-5; the D gene is possibly TRBD2 (5 bases). The ends were cut back, 7 bases at V and 5 bases at J, with 21 bases in the middle. The CDR3 totals 15 residues. The germline CDR1 and CDR2 sequences are SGHRS and YFSETQ. The CDR3 reads CASERTSGLSETQYF. The CDR3 DNA reads as TGCGCCAGCGAGCGGACGTCGGGTCTCTCGGAGACCCAGTACTTC.

The chain couples TRBV6-5 to TRBJ1-5; D might be TRBD1 (5 bases). The CDR3 has 15 residues. Germline V lookup: CDR1 MNHEY, CDR2 SVGAGI. Trimming shortened V by 6 bases and J by 0 bases, and 12 bases separated the two germline ends. CDR3 DNA: TGTGCCAGCAGGAGACAGACCCATAGCAATCAGCCCCAGCATTTT. Translation gives CASRRQTHSNQPQHF.

The chain has TRBV5-4 and TRBJ1-1; D perhaps matches TRBD1 (5 bases). This CDR3 has 19 amino acids. Per germline, CDR1 SGHNT and CDR2 YYREEE (reference sequence). With 4 bases removed from V and 3 bases from J, the gap between germline ends came to 28 bases. Here the CDR3 reads CASSVAPGRRPLGDTEAFF. The CDR3 DNA reads as TGTGCCAGCAGCGTCGCCCCAGGGAGGCGACCACTGGGCGACACTGAAGCTTTCTTT. Based on the CDR3 plus reference TRBV5-4 and TRBJ1-1, the full variable domain is ETGVTQSPTHLIKTRGQQVTLRCSSQSGHNTVSWYQQALGQGPQFIFQYYREEENGRGNFPPRFSGLQFPNYSSELNVNALELDDSALYLCASSVAPGRRPLGDTEAFFGQGTRLTVV.

The CDR3 DNA follows: TGTGCCAGCTCCCTAGCGGGAGAGTTCTACGAGCAGTACTTC. Protein product: CASSLAGEFYEQYF. The chain carries TRBV6-6 and TRBJ2-7; TRBD2 aligns across 10 bases. There are 14 residues in the CDR3. J lost 3 bases, V lost 8 bases, and 7 bases had no gene match. Germline CDR1 MNHNY, CDR2 SVGAGI (reference sequence).

About this clone itself: Other DNA sequences in the sample encode the same CDR3. The J gene is TRBJ2-5, the V gene TRBV11-3; TRBD2 agrees at 13 bases. Germline V CDR1 and CDR2: SGHNT, YENEEA. The length of the CDR3 is 15 residues. The J segment lost 5 bases and the V segment lost 1 base, leaving 1 base of the junction unmatched. The CDR3 region has the DNA TGTGCCAGCAGCTTAGGGACTAGCGGGAGCGAGACCCAGTACTTC. Its translation: CASSLGTSGSETQYF. The full variable domain, completed using reference TRBV11-3 and TRBJ2-5, is EAGVVQSPRYKIIEKKQPVAFWCNPISGHNTLYWYLQNLGQGPELLIRYENEEAVDDSQLPKDRFSAERLKGVDSTLKIQPAELGDSAVYLCASSLGTSGSETQYFGPGTRLLVL.